The 18 T cell receptor beta chains below all came from one sample that was sequenced in a study of cytomegalovirus exposure and HLA in healthy donors. With 60 Vbeta and 13 Jbeta primers, the PCR was carried out. TCRdb's copy holds only in-frame clones and misses some; the assay was immunoSEQ multiplex PCR. The sample lists about 210,000 clones; around 83% were seen once. Material: PBMCs. The receptors were gathered from a woman in her forties or fifties in good health and CMV-seropositive.

Here the CDR3 DNA reads TGCAGCGTTCTGACCGGGACTAGCGGCTACTACAATGAGCAGTTCTTC. Translation gives CSVLTGTSGYYNEQFF. The J gene is TRBJ2-1, the V gene TRBV29-1; 11 bases map to TRBD2. CDR1 SQVTM and CDR2 ANQGSEA come from the germline V gene. Losses at the gene ends were 5 bases for V and 3 bases for J; bases not matched to a gene: 9. The CDR3 covers 16 residues.

The genes are TRBV7-6 and TRBJ2-7; 8 nucleotides align to TRBD1. Per germline, CDR1 SGHVS and CDR2 FNYEAQ. This CDR3 region has 13 residues. V shed 3 bases, J shed 9 bases, and the junction held 7 bases outside the gene matches. In DNA, the CDR3 is TGTGCCAGCAGCTTCGGACAGGGTACCGGGCAGTACTTC. Translating it yields CASSFGQGTGQYF.

This clone was counted once. The V call is TRBV6-1, the J call TRBJ2-1; TRBD2 matches at 8 bases. The CDR3 consists of 16 residues. V lost 0 bases, J lost 9 bases, and 10 bases stayed unmatched. Germline assignment: CDR1 MNHNS and CDR2 SASEGT. CDR3 bases: TGTGCCAGCAGTGAAGCGTCGGGGGGGATCGGGAGTGAGCAGTTCTTC. It encodes CASSEASGGIGSEQFF.

The gene calls are TRBV29-1 and TRBJ2-7; 7 bases are a match to TRBD2. This CDR3 has 13 residues. Germline V lookup: CDR1 SQVTM, CDR2 ANQGSEA. V lost 4 bases and J lost 3; bases outside the gene matches: 6. Here the CDR3 DNA reads TGCAGCGTTGTGGCTAGCGGTGTCTACGAGCAGTACTTC. It is translated as CSVVASGVYEQYF.

This clone has just a few counts. This chain connects TRBV5-1 to TRBJ1-1; 9 bases match TRBD1. The CDR3 loop spans 17 amino acids. The junction had 10 bases not matched to a gene; V was cut back by 0 bases and J by 4 bases. CDR1 SGHRS and CDR2 YFSETQ come from the germline V gene. The CDR3 region has the DNA TGCGCCAGCAGCTTGGAGGACAGGGGAAGGTTTGTCACTGAAGCTTTCTTT. Protein product: CASSLEDRGRFVTEAFF.

The chain has TRBV5-4 and TRBJ1-2, with TRBD1 matching 10 bases. The CDR3 consists of 13 residues. Germline V gene lookup returns CDR1 SGHNT and CDR2 YYREEE (reference sequence). Trimming cost V 4 bases and J 9 bases; bases outside gene matches: 6. The CDR3 region is CASSAGTGVRYTF. The CDR3 nucleotides are TGTGCCAGCAGCGCCGGGACAGGGGTACGCTACACCTTC.

This clone turned up a few times. The V call is TRBV5-6, the J call TRBJ1-2; 10 nucleotides line up with TRBD1. The CDR3 totals 17 residues. After removal of 1 base from V and 5 bases from J, the junction contained 11 bases not matched to a gene. CDR1 and CDR2 from the germline V gene are SGHDT and YYEEEE. CDR3 DNA: TGTGCCAGCAGCTTGTTCGTCCTTGGGACAGGGGAATATGGCTACACCTTC. It translates to CASSLFVLGTGEYGYTF.

The V and J genes are TRBV6-4 and TRBJ1-2, with 9 bases matching TRBD1. This CDR3 region has 14 residues. Trimming removed 3 bases from V and 8 bases from J; junction bases left unmatched: 7. The V gene's germline CDR1 is MRHNA and CDR2 SNTAGT. CDR3 residues: CASSEGTGTEGYTF. The CDR3 DNA sequence: TGTGCCAGCAGTGAGGGGACAGGGACCGAAGGCTACACCTTC.

The chain links TRBV7-7 to TRBJ2-5, with 9 bases fitting TRBD1. J gave up 4 bases and V 5 bases, and 11 bases lay outside the gene matches. This CDR3 comprises 16 residues. Germline lookup yields CDR1 SSHAT and CDR2 FNYEAQ (reference sequence). The CDR3 spells CASSARRDRAIETQYF. CDR3 nucleotides: TGTGCCAGCAGCGCCCGCCGGGACAGGGCGATAGAGACCCAGTACTTC.

The chain carries TRBV18 and TRBJ2-3, with no clear D. Germline V gives CDR1 KGHSH, CDR2 LQKENI. V was clipped by 0 bases and J by 2 bases, with 6 bases between them. The CDR3 loop spans 14 amino acids. The CDR3 here is CASSPPSNTDTQYF. DNA for the CDR3: TGTGCCAGCTCACCACCGTCTAACACAGATACGCAGTATTTT.

The chain couples TRBV5-4 to TRBJ1-6; D gene ambiguous. Germline V gene data show CDR1 as SGHNT and CDR2 as YYREEE (reference sequence). Trimming left V 1 base short and J 6 bases short, with 8 bases between. The CDR3 totals 14 residues. CDR3 DNA sequence: TGTGCCAGCAGCTTGTGGCAGCGTAATTCACCCCTCCACTTT. Translating gives CASSLWQRNSPLHF. Full variable domain (outside the CDR3, taken from reference TRBV5-4 and TRBJ1-6): ETGVTQSPTHLIKTRGQQVTLRCSSQSGHNTVSWYQQALGQGPQFIFQYYREEENGRGNFPPRFSGLQFPNYSSELNVNALELDDSALYLCASSLWQRNSPLHFGNGTRLTVT.

V gene TRBV11-2 combines with J gene TRBJ2-5, with TRBD2 matching over 7 bases. The CDR3 consists of 14 residues. Germline lookup yields CDR1 SGHAT and CDR2 FQNNGV. V lost 5 bases to trimming and J lost 4 bases; unmatched junction nucleotides: 7. The CDR3 DNA reads as TGTGCCAGCAGCGCAAGTCGGGGGGTAGAGACCCAGTACTTC. This sequence encodes CASSASRGVETQYF.

This chain connects TRBV10-1 to TRBJ1-1; no firm D call. V lost 3 bases and J 1 base, leaving 6 bases between the germline ends. This CDR3 comprises 13 residues. The germline V gene encodes CDR1 WNHNN and CDR2 SYGVQD (reference sequence). The CDR3 loop reads CASSEAGNTEAFF. The DNA of the CDR3 is TGCGCCAGCAGTGAAGCAGGGAACACTGAAGCTTTCTTT.

V usage is TRBV30 and J usage is TRBJ1-2; the D is unclear. The CDR3 spans 12 residues. Germline V gene data show CDR1 as GTSNPN and CDR2 as SVGIG (reference sequence). Between the trimmed V and J ends, which lost 1 base and 4 bases, there was a span of 7 bases. The CDR3 DNA reads as TGTGCCTGGAGTGCAGGTTTCTATGGCTACACCTTC. It encodes CAWSAGFYGYTF.

The chain combines TRBV5-4 with TRBJ2-5, with 8 bases lining up with TRBD1. CDR3 length: 16 residues. The V segment lost 0 bases and the J segment 1 base; nucleotides outside the gene matches: 5. CDR1 SGHNT and CDR2 YYREEE come from the germline V gene (reference sequence). CDR3 region: CASSLGQDRVQETQYF. The CDR3 DNA reads as TGTGCCAGCAGCTTGGGGCAGGACAGGGTCCAAGAGACCCAGTACTTC.

The CDR3 DNA reads TGTGCCAGCAGTTTATTCCGGTCGAACACCGGGGAGCTGTTTTTT. Amino acids: CASSLFRSNTGELFF. This chain connects TRBV27 to TRBJ2-2; D is ambiguous. The CDR3 covers 15 residues. The germline V gene has CDR1 MNHEY and CDR2 SMNVEV (reference sequence). V gave up 1 base and J gave up 0 bases, with 6 bases separating them.

This clone was detected once. The chain couples TRBV28 to TRBJ2-7; TRBD2 matches 8 bases. The CDR3 extends over 13 amino acids. The ends lost 6 bases at V and 5 bases at J; junction bases unmatched: 6. Germline V gene sequence: CDR1 MDHEN, CDR2 SYDVKM. The chain's CDR3 is CASRVAGTHEQYF. CDR3 nucleotides: TGTGCCAGCAGGGTAGCGGGGACGCACGAGCAGTACTTC. The variable domain in full, with the rest retrieved from reference TRBV28 and TRBJ2-7, is DVKVTQSSRYLVKRTGEKVFLECVQDMDHENMFWYRQDPGLGLRLIYFSYDVKMKEKGDIPEGYSVSREKKERFSLILESASTNQTSMYLCASRVAGTHEQYFGPGTRLTVT.

There are a few counts of this clone. The chain carries TRBV7-9 and TRBJ2-3; 9 bases map to TRBD1. CDR1 is SEHNR, CDR2 FQNEAQ, per germline (reference sequence). The junction had 8 bases not matched to a gene; V was cut back by 5 bases and J by 5 bases. The CDR3 is 15 residues long. CDR3 sequence reads: CASSLGTGRGDTQYF. CDR3 bases: TGTGCCAGCAGCCTCGGGACAGGGAGAGGAGATACGCAGTATTTT.